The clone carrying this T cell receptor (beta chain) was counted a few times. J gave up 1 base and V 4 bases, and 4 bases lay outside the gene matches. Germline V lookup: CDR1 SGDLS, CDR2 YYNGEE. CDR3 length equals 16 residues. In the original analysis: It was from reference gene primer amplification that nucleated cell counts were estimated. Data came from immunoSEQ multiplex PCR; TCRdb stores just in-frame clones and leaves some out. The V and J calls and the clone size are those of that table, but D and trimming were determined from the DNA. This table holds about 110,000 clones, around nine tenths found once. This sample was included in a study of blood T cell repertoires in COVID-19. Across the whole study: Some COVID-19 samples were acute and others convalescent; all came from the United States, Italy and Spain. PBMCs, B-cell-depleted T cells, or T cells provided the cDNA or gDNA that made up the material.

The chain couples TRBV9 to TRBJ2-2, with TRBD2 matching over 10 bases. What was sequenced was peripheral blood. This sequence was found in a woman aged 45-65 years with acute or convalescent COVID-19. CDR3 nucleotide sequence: TGTGCCAGCAGCTCCCGGACTAGCGGGAACACCGGGGAGCTGTTTTTT. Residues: CASSSRTSGNTGELFF.